The 27 T cell receptor beta chains reported below all come from one sample, sequenced in a study of T-cell reconstitution after alpha-beta-depleted transplantation in children. The TCRbeta library was prepared with unique molecular identifiers. TCRdb reprocessed the PCR reads via MiXCR and lists one record per CDR3 protein. The sample yields about 980,000 distinct CDR3 sequences, 25% to 30% seen once. Sequenced here: PBMCs, mostly from graft donor cells, sampled 360 days after TCRalphabeta/CD19-depleted stem cell transplant. These receptors all stem from a boy less than two years old who had a stem cell transplant for SCID, so the T cells may come from the graft donor.

In this sample, this clonotype turned up a few times. The gene calls are TRBV4-1 and TRBJ2-5; 9 positions agree with TRBD1. Germline loops: CDR1 MGHRA, CDR2 YSYEKL. The CDR3 spans 15 residues. The V segment lost 3 bases and the J segment 3 bases; nucleotides outside the gene matches: 5. This CDR3 is CASSHPGTGKETQYF. DNA for the CDR3: TGCGCCAGCAGCCACCCCGGGACAGGGAAAGAGACCCAGTACTTC.

In this sample, this clonotype turned up a few times. The V and J genes are TRBV12-3 or TRBV12-4 and TRBJ1-2; weak D call: TRBD1 (5 bases). The CDR3 contains 11 residues. The V gene lost 7 bases and the J gene lost 5 bases, with 8 bases spanning the gap. CDR3 DNA sequence: TGTGCCAGCACTGAGGGGTATGGCTACACCTTC. Translation gives CASTEGYGYTF.

This chain uses TRBV5-5 with TRBJ2-1; D is uncertain. Trimming took off 3 bases at V and 4 bases at J, with 14 bases between the two ends. CDR3 length: 15 amino acids. CDR1 is SGHKS, CDR2 YYEKEE, per germline (reference sequence). CDR3 loop: CASSYASPSYNEQFF. The DNA of the CDR3 is TGTGCCAGCAGCTACGCCAGCCCCTCTTACAATGAGCAGTTCTTC.

The chain is built from TRBV20-1 and TRBJ2-5; 8 bases fit TRBD1. Germline CDR1 is DFQATT and CDR2 is SNEGSKA (reference sequence). There are 15 residues in the CDR3. V shed 1 base and J 2 bases; nucleotides not matched to a gene: 6. The CDR3 sequence is CSARALQGGQETQYF. The CDR3 region has the DNA TGCAGTGCTAGAGCCCTACAGGGGGGACAAGAGACCCAGTACTTC.

The chain links TRBV10-2 to TRBJ1-6; no firm D call. The CDR3 is made up of 13 amino acids. V was shortened by 8 bases and J by 5 bases, with 10 bases between the two germline ends. CDR1 and CDR2 (germline): WSHSY, SAAADI. The CDR3 sequence is CASSRADNSPLHF. The CDR3 nucleotides are TGCGCCAGCTCTAGGGCCGATAATTCACCCCTCCACTTT.

In its sample, this clonotype was seen a few times. The rearrangement joins TRBV20-1 to TRBJ2-5; D possibly uses TRBD1 or TRBD2 (5 bases each). This CDR3 has 15 amino acids. With 3 bases removed from V and 2 bases from J, the gap between germline ends came to 16 bases. Germline values: CDR1 DFQATT, CDR2 SNEGSKA (reference sequence). CDR3 region: CSASPGQRNQETQYF. For the CDR3, the DNA is TGCAGTGCTAGCCCGGGGCAGAGAAATCAAGAGACCCAGTACTTC.

This clonotype has just one count. J is TRBJ2-7 and V is TRBV18, with D possibly matching TRBD2 (7 bases). The germline V and J ends were trimmed by 4 bases and 7 bases, with 14 bases remaining between them. The CDR3 is made up of 13 amino acids. The germline V gene has CDR1 KGHSH and CDR2 LQKENI. This CDR3 reads CASSRKQGGEQYF. The CDR3, as DNA: TGTGCCAGCTCACGTAAACAGGGAGGGGAGCAGTACTTC.

This clonotype appeared many times. The CDR3 loop reads CSARDLRGGLWETQYF. The DNA of the CDR3 is TGCAGTGCCCGTGACCTCAGGGGCGGTCTTTGGGAGACCCAGTACTTC. The chain joins TRBV20-1 to TRBJ2-5; D is possibly TRBD1 (6 bases). Looked up from germline, CDR1 is DFQATT and CDR2 is SNEGSKA (reference sequence). The CDR3 totals 16 residues. Trimming pared 6 bases from V and 5 bases from J, leaving 25 bases between.

This rearrangement joins TRBV3-1 to TRBJ2-7; TRBD2 agrees at 8 bases. Unmatched junction bases numbered 4, after V lost 0 bases and J lost 9 bases. This CDR3 spans 13 amino acids. Per the germline V gene, CDR1 is LGHDT and CDR2 is YNNKEL (reference sequence). The CDR3 sequence is CASSQDGTRGQYF. For the CDR3, the DNA is TGTGCCAGCAGCCAAGACGGGACTAGAGGGCAGTACTTC.

This clonotype was counted between two and nine times. This chain joins TRBV20-1 and TRBJ1-5; D not certain. Trimming removed 3 bases from V and 8 bases from J, with 11 bases in between. CDR3 size: 12 residues. The germline gives CDR1 DFQATT, CDR2 SNEGSKA (reference sequence). The CDR3 protein is CSARSRLEPQHF. CDR3 DNA sequence: TGCAGTGCTAGGTCTCGGCTTGAGCCCCAGCATTTT.

A few counts support this clonotype. This chain uses TRBV12-3 or TRBV12-4 with TRBJ2-7, with no clear D. The CDR3 contains 13 residues. Between the trimmed V and J ends, which lost 6 bases and 6 bases, there was a span of 15 bases. DNA for the CDR3: TGTGCCAGCAGCCGACATGGGCCGTCCGAGCAGTACTTC. This translates into CASSRHGPSEQYF.

A note on this clonotype: An end of the junction does not agree with germline; a read error may underlie this. J is TRBJ2-3 and V is TRBV7-3; possibly TRBD1 for D (6 bases). This CDR3 region has 14 residues. From germline, CDR1 is SGHTA and CDR2 FQGTGA. This CDR3 is CASSLSRGTHPQYF. Written as DNA, the CDR3 is TGTGCCAGCAGTTTAAGTAGGGGGACCCATCCGCAGTATTTT.

The chain carries TRBV7-3 and TRBJ1-4; TRBD1 agrees at 9 bases. V was pared by 5 bases and J by 8 bases, with 18 bases of the junction left unmatched. Germline CDR1 SGHTA, CDR2 FQGTGA. The CDR3 consists of 18 residues. CDR3 protein: CASSPPPGTGLGHEKLFF. The CDR3 coding sequence is TGTGCCAGCAGCCCCCCGCCGGGGACAGGGTTAGGTCACGAAAAACTGTTTTTT.

V is TRBV6-1 and J is TRBJ1-1, with a tentative D call TRBD1 (6 bases). Germline CDR1 is MNHNS and CDR2 is SASEGT. Trimming took 7 bases from V and 6 from J, leaving 21 bases between them. The CDR3 runs to 15 residues. The CDR3 nucleotides are TGTGCCAGCACGAGAGGTGGGGGGCGAGGAGCTGAAGCTTTCTTT. Translated: CASTRGGGRGAEAFF.

The gene calls are TRBV12-3 or TRBV12-4 and TRBJ1-4; no reliable D call. V lost 5 bases and J lost 3, with 10 bases in between. The CDR3 contains 14 residues. In DNA, the CDR3 is TGTGCCAGCAGTCAACCTGAGGCTAATGAAAAACTGTTTTTT. Protein sequence: CASSQPEANEKLFF.

This clonotype was seen only a few times. The J gene is TRBJ2-5, the V gene TRBV11-2, with 7 bases fitting TRBD1. The V segment lost 6 bases and the J segment 2 bases; nucleotides outside the gene matches: 9. This CDR3 is 15 amino acids long. Germline V gene lookup returns CDR1 SGHAT and CDR2 FQNNGV. The CDR3 nucleotides read TGTGCCAGCAGTACCCCTCGGACAGGACAAGAGACCCAGTACTTC. Translating it yields CASSTPRTGQETQYF.

The sample holds a few counts of this clonotype. The chain employs TRBV20-1 and TRBJ2-1, with 8 bases fitting TRBD1. Germline V gene data show CDR1 as DFQATT and CDR2 as SNEGSKA (reference sequence). The V gene end was trimmed by 3 bases and the J gene end by 9 bases; junction bases not matched to a gene: 7. The CDR3 length is 13 residues. CDR3 nucleotides: TGCAGTGCTAGTCGCCAGGGGGCTGGTGAGCAGTTCTTC. Translating it yields CSASRQGAGEQFF.

This clonotype was detected only a few times. This sequence joins TRBV7-9 and TRBJ2-7; either TRBD1 or TRBD2 may supply D (6 bases each). Germline CDR1 reads SEHNR; CDR2 reads FQNEAQ (reference sequence). V was shortened by 3 bases and J by 4 bases, with 16 bases between the two germline ends. The CDR3 sequence is 15 residues long. CDR3 region: CASSLTVGAGYEQYF. The CDR3 DNA reads as TGTGCCAGCAGCTTGACAGTGGGGGCGGGATACGAGCAGTACTTC.

This clonotype was counted only a few times. The chain combines TRBV7-2 with TRBJ2-6; no clear D. The CDR3 covers 14 residues. Germline lookup yields CDR1 SGHTA and CDR2 FQGNSA. V dropped 4 bases and J dropped 7 bases, with 11 bases sitting between them. DNA for the CDR3: TGTGCCAGCAGCTCGACGGTGGTCGCCAACGTCCTGACTTTC. Its protein is CASSSTVVANVLTF.

This clonotype was detected a few times. The CDR3 is CASSLGLAGVYNEQFF. The CDR3 DNA is TGTGCCAGCAGCTTAGGGCTAGCGGGGGTCTACAATGAGCAGTTCTTC. This rearrangement joins TRBV7-9 to TRBJ2-1, with 10 bases lining up with TRBD2. This CDR3 is 16 amino acids long. The germline V gene has CDR1 SEHNR and CDR2 FQNEAQ (reference sequence). V lost 1 base and J lost 3; bases outside the gene matches: 3.

The chain links TRBV9 to TRBJ2-7; maybe TRBD2 (5 bases). With 0 bases removed from V and 5 bases from J, the gap between germline ends came to 12 bases. Germline V CDR1 and CDR2: SGDLS, YYNGEE. The CDR3 runs to 14 residues. CDR3 protein: CASSVGSSNHEQYF. The CDR3 DNA is TGTGCCAGCAGCGTAGGATCTAGCAACCACGAGCAGTACTTC.

V gene TRBV9 combines with J gene TRBJ1-2; tentatively, D is TRBD1 (5 bases). The germline V gene has CDR1 SGDLS and CDR2 YYNGEE. The CDR3 is 16 amino acids. The V gene lost 1 base and the J gene lost 3 bases, with 16 bases spanning the gap. DNA of the CDR3: TGTGCCAGCAGCGTAAGTCCTAGGGGAAAGGACTATGGCTACACCTTC. This codes for CASSVSPRGKDYGYTF.

The V call is TRBV20-1, the J call TRBJ1-2; D unclear. Germline V gives CDR1 DFQATT, CDR2 SNEGSKA (reference sequence). The CDR3 runs to 13 residues. The V gene lost 2 bases and the J gene lost 4 bases, with 11 bases spanning the gap. CDR3 sequence reads: CSARQSRGYGYTF. The CDR3 DNA reads TGCAGTGCTAGACAGTCCCGGGGCTATGGCTACACCTTC.

The chain's CDR3 is CASSSELPGETQYF. DNA for the CDR3: TGCGCCAGCAGCTCAGAATTGCCGGGGGAGACCCAGTACTTC. This sequence joins TRBV5-1 and TRBJ2-5; possibly TRBD2 for D (5 bases). CDR3 length: 14 residues. Trimming shortened V by 3 bases and J by 5 bases, and 14 bases separated the two germline ends. Germline CDR1 SGHRS, CDR2 YFSETQ.

This clonotype was detected a few times. This rearrangement joins TRBV6-1 to TRBJ2-7, with D maybe TRBD2 (6 bases). Trimming cost V 6 bases and J 3 bases, with 18 bases left between them. CDR1 is MNHNS and CDR2 is SASEGT in the germline V gene. The CDR3 consists of 15 residues. The CDR3 coding sequence is TGTGCCAGCAGCTTCCTGGGGGGACCCGGCTACGAGCAGTACTTC. Amino acid sequence: CASSFLGGPGYEQYF.

The table lists this clonotype with a few counts. The V and J genes are TRBV20-1 and TRBJ2-4; D remains unclear. The germline V gene has CDR1 DFQATT and CDR2 SNEGSKA (reference sequence). CDR3 length: 16 amino acids. Trimming pared 3 bases from V and 3 bases from J, leaving 18 bases between. CDR3 DNA sequence: TGCAGTGCTAGCCCCCCTGGGCAGGATGTCAAAAACATTCAGTACTTC. It specifies CSASPPGQDVKNIQYF.

The chain combines TRBV18 with TRBJ2-3, with D possibly being TRBD1 or TRBD2 (5 bases each). Looked up from germline, CDR1 is KGHSH and CDR2 is LQKENI. V was trimmed by 6 bases and J by 0 bases, leaving 13 bases between them. This CDR3 contains 15 residues. CDR3 sequence (DNA): TGTGCCAGCTCTCGAGGGGCCCCTAGCACAGATACGCAGTATTTT. Protein sequence: CASSRGAPSTDTQYF.